These T cell receptor beta chains were read from a single sample in a study of blood T cell repertoires in COVID-19. Sequencing was performed with immunoSEQ multiplex PCR; in TCRdb, only in-frame clones are kept and a portion is missing. The sample has tens of thousands of clones, roughly 80% seen once. Sequenced: peripheral blood. These receptors were obtained from a woman in her sixties with acute or convalescent COVID-19. CDR3s include the opening cysteine and the closing phenylalanine or tryptophan. A D gene is named only where the DNA matches it firmly. The size entry is marked missing in some rows and otherwise reads once, few, many or a size class.

j_call: TRBJ2-2
d_call: .
v_call: TRBV15
clone_size: once
cdr3_nt: TGTGCCACCAGCAGAGTAAACCTCCCGGGTCTGTTTTTT
cdr3_aa: CATSRVNLPGLFF

j_call: TRBJ1-2
d_call: .
v_call: TRBV30
clone_size: .
cdr3_nt: TGTGCCTGGAGTGTTGTGAGGAGCACCTTC
cdr3_aa: CAWSVVRSTF

j_call: TRBJ2-2
d_call: .
v_call: TRBV24-1
clone_size: .
cdr3_nt: TGTGCCACCAGTGACTTCAGGGGTCAGGCCGGGGAGCTGTTTTTT
cdr3_aa: CATSDFRGQAGELFF

j_call: TRBJ2-3
d_call: TRBD2
v_call: TRBV11-2
clone_size: once
cdr3_nt: TGTGCCAGCAGCTCTAGCGGGGGAATCTTCACAGATACGCAGTATTTT
cdr3_aa: CASSSSGGIFTDTQYF

j_call: TRBJ1-2
d_call: TRBD1
v_call: TRBV6-6
clone_size: .
cdr3_nt: TGTGCCAGCAGTTCGCGACAGGGGAACTATGGCTACACCTTC
cdr3_aa: CASSSRQGNYGYTF

j_call: TRBJ1-5
d_call: TRBD1
v_call: TRBV28
clone_size: .
cdr3_nt: TGTGCCAGCAGTCCCGGGACAGGGGGGTTTGGCAATCAGCCCCAGCATTTT
cdr3_aa: CASSPGTGGFGNQPQHF

j_call: TRBJ2-7
d_call: .
v_call: TRBV19
clone_size: .
cdr3_nt: TGTGCCAGTAGTATTGCCGGGGGAACCTACGAGCAGTACTTC
cdr3_aa: CASSIAGGTYEQYF

j_call: TRBJ1-1
d_call: TRBD1
v_call: TRBV7-9
clone_size: .
cdr3_nt: TGTGCCAGCAGCCCTCGACAGGGTCTGGACACTGAAGCTTTCTTT
cdr3_aa: CASSPRQGLDTEAFF

j_call: TRBJ2-6
d_call: TRBD1
v_call: TRBV18
clone_size: few
cdr3_nt: TGTGCCAGCTCACCAAATAGGGACAGCGTCCTGACTTTC
cdr3_aa: CASSPNRDSVLTF

j_call: TRBJ2-7
d_call: .
v_call: TRBV19
clone_size: .
cdr3_nt: TGTGCCAGTAGCCGGGACACCAACTCCTACGAGCAGTACTTC
cdr3_aa: CASSRDTNSYEQYF

j_call: TRBJ1-2
d_call: TRBD1
v_call: TRBV7-9
clone_size: .
cdr3_nt: TGTGCCAGCAGCTACGGACAGGGGCTATATGGCTACACCTTC
cdr3_aa: CASSYGQGLYGYTF

j_call: TRBJ1-4
d_call: .
v_call: TRBV10-3
clone_size: once
cdr3_nt: TGTGCCACCTCAGGGTCGAATGAAAAACTGTTTTTT
cdr3_aa: CATSGSNEKLFF

j_call: TRBJ2-5
d_call: TRBD2
v_call: TRBV6-2/TRBV6-3
clone_size: few
cdr3_nt: TGTGCCAGCAGCCCGGGTCGGACTAGTGCGACCCAGTACTTC
cdr3_aa: CASSPGRTSATQYF